The rows below give T cell receptor beta chains drawn from one sample of a study of blood T cell repertoires in COVID-19. Sequenced by immunoSEQ multiplex PCR; TCRdb stores in-frame clones only, minus some. The profile shows fewer than 65,000 clones, approximately 90% of them singletons. The source material was peripheral blood. These receptors were collected from a woman older than 75 with acute or convalescent COVID-19. Each CDR3 is given with its conserved first and last residue. Each record gives: clone size, V gene, D gene, J gene, CDR3 DNA, CDR3 protein. A D gene is named only where the DNA matches it firmly. Size tells how often a clone was seen (once, few, many) or the class of an expanded clone, and some rows leave it out.

NA,TRBV27,NA,TRBJ1-2,TGTGCCAGCAGTTTCGGTTCCCTGTATGGCTACACCTTC,CASSFGSLYGYTF
NA,TRBV19,TRBD1,TRBJ2-3,TGTGCCAGTAGTCAAGACAGGGGTCCCCACAATACGCAGTATTTT,CASSQDRGPHNTQYF
NA,TRBV6-6,TRBD1,TRBJ1-5,TGTGCCAGCAGTGTCGGGACAGGGGGATCGCAGCCCCAGCATTTT,CASSVGTGGSQPQHF
NA,TRBV30,NA,TRBJ2-1,TGTGCCTGGAGTGTACCAGAGGCGCATGAGCAGTTCTTC,CAWSVPEAHEQFF
NA,TRBV5-1,TRBD2,TRBJ2-1,TGCGCCAGCAGCCCCAGACCCCTAGCGGGGTCCTACAATGAGCAGTTCTTC,CASSPRPLAGSYNEQFF
NA,TRBV7-9,TRBD1,TRBJ1-1,TGTGCCAGCAGCGTGACAGGGTTCACTGAAGCTTTCTTT,CASSVTGFTEAFF
NA,TRBV18,NA,TRBJ1-4,TGTGCCAGCTCCCCCACCGGGGGTGAAAAACTGTTTTTT,CASSPTGGEKLFF
NA,TRBV7-9,TRBD2,TRBJ2-1,TGTGCCAGCAGCTTTACTAGCGTTAGTGAGCAGTTCTTC,CASSFTSVSEQFF
NA,TRBV25-1,NA,TRBJ1-4,TGTGCCAGCAGTAGTCAGGACTTTAAACTGTTTTTT,CASSSQDFKLFF
NA,TRBV19,NA,TRBJ1-2,TGTGCCAGTAGTTCGTCCGGGAGAATCACAAACTATGGCTACACCTTC,CASSSSGRITNYGYTF
NA,TRBV25-1,NA,TRBJ1-1,TGTGCCAGCAGTGCCTGGACAGAGAACACTGAAGCTTTCTTT,CASSAWTENTEAFF
NA,TRBV5-4,NA,TRBJ1-2,TGTGCCAGCAGCTTTTTAGAAAACTATGGCTACACCTTC,CASSFLENYGYTF
NA,TRBV10-1,NA,TRBJ2-1,TGCGCCAGCAGCCGAGGGGGATCCTACAATGAGCAGTTCTTC,CASSRGGSYNEQFF
NA,TRBV6-6,TRBD1,TRBJ1-5,TGTGCCAGCAGTTACTCGAGGGGGACAGGCCTTCAGCCCCAGCATTTT,CASSYSRGTGLQPQHF
once,TRBV7-2,NA,TRBJ2-5,TGTGCCAGCAGCCAAGGACTGGGTGGAGAGACCCAGTACTTC,CASSQGLGGETQYF
NA,TRBV9,TRBD1,TRBJ1-5,TGTGCCAGCAGCGTAGACGGCGGACAGGGTCATCAGCCCCAGCATTTT,CASSVDGGQGHQPQHF
NA,TRBV5-5,NA,TRBJ2-6,TGTGCCAGCAGCATCCAACTCGACAGCTCTGGGGCCAACGTCCTGACTTTC,CASSIQLDSSGANVLTF
NA,TRBV3-1/TRBV3-2,NA,TRBJ2-7,TGTGCCAGCAGCCCCCAAAGCGGCTACGAGCAGTACTTC,CASSPQSGYEQYF
NA,TRBV12-5,TRBD1,TRBJ2-5,TGTGCTAGTGGTTTGCGGACAGGGAAAGAGACCCAGTACTTC,CASGLRTGKETQYF
NA,TRBV7-9,TRBD1,TRBJ1-5,TGTGCCAGCACCACGACAGGGATTAGCAATCAGCCCCAGCATTTT,CASTTTGISNQPQHF
once,TRBV19,TRBD1,TRBJ1-4,TGTGCCAGTAGTACTACAGGGGGCTTCAATGAAAAACTGTTTTTT,CASSTTGGFNEKLFF
NA,TRBV2,NA,TRBJ1-3,TGTGCCACCGAGGAGAGTCCTGGAAACACCATATATTTT,CATEESPGNTIYF
NA,TRBV5-6,NA,TRBJ2-1,TGTGCCAGCAGCCGTCGACGGGGGTTGGGGGACAATGAGCAGTTCTTC,CASSRRRGLGDNEQFF